This T cell receptor beta chain appears in the sequencing data of a study of blood T cells in healthy people across ages. Findings and limits, study-wide: No conclusive comparison of naive versus antigen-experienced cells was possible with unsorted PBMCs. It was the long-lived donors that had more naive CD4+ cells and higher diversity than aged donors.

A sample-barcoded 5' primer and a J-beta primer mix were used in a second PCR of about 6 to 11 cycles. MiXCR, applied by TCRdb to the 5' RACE reads, yields one record per CDR3 protein. The sample carries about 1.8 million distinct CDR3 sequences, around half recorded once. CDR3 length: 15 residues. Germline V lookup: CDR1 SGHRS, CDR2 YFSETQ. The V and J ends lost 4 bases and 2 bases respectively, with 15 bases between them. Notes on this clonotype: No antigen is known for it.

The amount of total RNA extracted per sample was at least 5 micrograms. The source is a woman aged 40 to 50 in good health. Material: blood. The chain has TRBV5-1 and TRBJ2-5; D is unclear. This chain's CDR3 is CASSRVKQTQETQYF. DNA for the CDR3: TGCGCCAGCAGCCGGGTAAAGCAGACACAAGAGACCCAGTACTTC. Full variable domain (remainder filled in from reference TRBV5-1 and TRBJ2-5): KAGVTQTPRYLIKTRGQQVTLSCSPISGHRSVSWYQQTPGQGLQFLFEYFSETQRNKGNFPGRFSGRQFSNSRSEMNVSTLELGDSALYLCASSRVKQTQETQYFGPGTRLLVL.